This T cell receptor beta chain was recovered during a study of blood T cells in healthy people across ages. CDR1 DFQATT and CDR2 SNEGSKA come from the germline V gene (reference sequence). With V trimmed by 6 bases and J by 2 bases, 6 bases remained unmatched. The CDR3 is 16 residues long. The sample holds a few counts of this clonotype. Total RNA was isolated from each sample in quantities of at least 5 micrograms. Primers used in a second PCR of about 6 to 11 cycles were a sample-barcoded 5' primer and a J-beta primer mix. The template-switch adaptor, which had 12 random nucleotides, put a tag on each cDNA molecule. TCRdb used MiXCR to reprocess the 5' RACE reads, holding one entry per CDR3 protein. Among roughly 800,000 distinct CDR3 sequences listed, over 45% were seen once.

The sample comprised blood. The clonotype was recovered from a young man in good health. The V and J genes are TRBV20-1 and TRBJ2-5, with 16 bases fitting TRBD2. The CDR3 DNA reads TGCAGTGCAGGGACTAGCGGGGGGGTAGGGCAAGAGACCCAGTACTTC. Residues: CSAGTSGGVGQETQYF.